This T cell receptor beta chain was sequenced for a study of cytomegalovirus exposure and HLA in healthy donors. Regarding the study as a whole: The likely origin of a cluster of highly shared sequence variants was a sequencing artifact. Being indistinguishable, some V segments were excluded, TRBV6-2 and TRBV6-3 among them. Per published accounts, TCR beta sequences correctly predicted the HLA-A and HLA-B alleles of most subjects.

Notes on this clone: What it recognizes is unknown. The same CDR3 can be traced to other DNA sequences in this sample.

PCR involved 60 Vbeta and 13 Jbeta primers. Data came from immunoSEQ multiplex PCR; TCRdb stores just in-frame clones and leaves some out. The sample lists 150,000 or so clones, just under 75% occurring once. There were likely unrecorded immune exposures, though donors were nominally healthy when sampled. The CDR3 runs 14 residues. Germline V gives CDR1 GTSNPN, CDR2 SVGIG (reference sequence). The V gene lost 0 bases and the J gene lost 0 bases, with 6 bases spanning the gap. The sequenced material came from PBMCs. The V and J genes are TRBV30 and TRBJ1-3; D possibly corresponds to TRBD1 (5 bases). This sequence originates from a woman aged 18 to 35 in good health and CMV-seronegative. The CDR3 reads CAWSVGGSGNTIYF. The CDR3 nucleotides read TGTGCCTGGAGTGTCGGGGGCTCTGGAAACACCATATATTTT.